This entry lists 9 T cell receptor beta chains sequenced from one sample in a study of cytomegalovirus exposure and HLA in healthy donors. 13 Jbeta primers and 60 Vbeta primers were used for the PCR. Clones were sequenced by immunoSEQ multiplex PCR, and TCRdb holds only the in-frame ones, with some missing. The table records under 150,000 clones, 80% of them present only once. Sequenced sample: PBMCs. These TCRs come from a man aged 45 to 65 in good health and CMV-seronegative.

This chain connects TRBV28 to TRBJ2-7, with TRBD1 identical over 8 bases. Per germline, CDR1 MDHEN and CDR2 SYDVKM. V lost 7 bases, J lost 2 bases, and 7 bases stayed unmatched. This CDR3 spans 14 amino acids. The CDR3 DNA follows: TGTGCCAGCACGCCGACAGGGGTTACCTACGAGCAGTACTTC. Its protein product is CASTPTGVTYEQYF.

This clone turned up a few times. V and J are TRBV27 and TRBJ2-3; D may be TRBD2 (6 bases). The CDR3 loop spans 16 amino acids. Germline values: CDR1 MNHEY, CDR2 SMNVEV (reference sequence). Deletions cut 3 bases from V and 2 bases from J, with 15 bases between. The CDR3 DNA is TGTGCCAGCAGTTTTGTTGGGGGACTTACCACAGATACGCAGTATTTT. It translates to CASSFVGGLTTDTQYF.

The rearrangement uses TRBV25-1 and TRBJ2-2; 10 bases align to TRBD1. Losses at the gene ends were 4 bases for V and 0 bases for J; bases not matched to a gene: 5. This CDR3 has 17 amino acids. Germline loops: CDR1 MGHDK, CDR2 SYGVNS. The CDR3 DNA follows: TGTGCCAGCAGTGGGGCGACAGGGGGCTCGAACACCGGGGAGCTGTTTTTT. Amino acids: CASSGATGGSNTGELFF.

This sequence joins TRBV28 and TRBJ1-4; tentative D call: TRBD1 (6 bases). Trimming stripped 6 bases from V and 5 bases from J, with 16 bases between. The germline gives CDR1 MDHEN, CDR2 SYDVKM. CDR3 size: 15 residues. The CDR3 DNA reads as TGTGCCAGCAGCCTACCGGGACAAGGGAATGAAAAACTGTTTTTT. Residues: CASSLPGQGNEKLFF. Full variable domain (outside the CDR3, taken from reference TRBV28 and TRBJ1-4): DVKVTQSSRYLVKRTGEKVFLECVQDMDHENMFWYRQDPGLGLRLIYFSYDVKMKEKGDIPEGYSVSREKKERFSLILESASTNQTSMYLCASSLPGQGNEKLFFGSGTQLSVL.

This chain uses TRBV28 with TRBJ2-5; 13 nucleotides agree with TRBD2. From germline, CDR1 is MDHEN and CDR2 SYDVKM. V trimming: 6 bases; J trimming: 7 bases; junction bases outside the gene matches: 8. The CDR3 loop spans 15 amino acids. CDR3 region: CASSKLAGGFLTQYF. CDR3 bases: TGTGCCAGCAGCAAACTAGCGGGGGGGTTCCTGACCCAGTACTTC. The whole variable domain, remainder taken from reference TRBV28 and TRBJ2-5, is DVKVTQSSRYLVKRTGEKVFLECVQDMDHENMFWYRQDPGLGLRLIYFSYDVKMKEKGDIPEGYSVSREKKERFSLILESASTNQTSMYLCASSKLAGGFLTQYFGPGTRLLVL.

The chain couples TRBV19 to TRBJ2-3, with D possibly TRBD2 on 5 matching bases. The CDR3 totals 14 residues. Trimming removed 1 base from V and 6 bases from J, with 11 bases in between. CDR1 and CDR2 from the germline V gene are LNHDA and SQIVND (reference sequence). The CDR3 here is CASSIGGPQDTQYF. Here the CDR3 DNA reads TGTGCCAGTAGTATAGGAGGGCCCCAGGATACGCAGTATTTT.

Only a few counts were recorded for this clone. J is TRBJ2-1 and V is TRBV7-3; D may be TRBD2 (5 bases). The germline V and J ends were trimmed by 5 bases and 7 bases, with 12 bases remaining between them. This CDR3 region has 13 residues. Germline CDR1 SGHTA, CDR2 FQGTGA. The CDR3 sequence is CASSPRTENEQFF. The CDR3, as DNA: TGTGCCAGCAGCCCCCGGACTGAGAATGAGCAGTTCTTC.

Only a few counts were recorded for this clone. J is TRBJ2-7 and V is TRBV10-3, with D possibly TRBD1 on 6 matching bases. From germline, CDR1 is ENHRY and CDR2 SYGVKD. There are 14 residues in the CDR3. Trimming took off 10 bases at V and 1 base at J, with 17 bases between the two ends. CDR3 sequence (DNA): TGTGCCACCCAGCCCGGACAGACGTCCTACGAGCAGTACTTC. Protein sequence: CATQPGQTSYEQYF.

This chain joins TRBV29-1 and TRBJ1-3; 9 nucleotides agree with TRBD1. Germline V lookup: CDR1 SQVTM, CDR2 ANQGSEA. V gave up 8 bases and J gave up 1 base; unmatched junction bases: 6. This CDR3 is 14 amino acids long. In DNA, the CDR3 is TGCAGCATTAGGACAGGGGCTTCTGGAAACACCATATATTTT. This codes for CSIRTGASGNTIYF.